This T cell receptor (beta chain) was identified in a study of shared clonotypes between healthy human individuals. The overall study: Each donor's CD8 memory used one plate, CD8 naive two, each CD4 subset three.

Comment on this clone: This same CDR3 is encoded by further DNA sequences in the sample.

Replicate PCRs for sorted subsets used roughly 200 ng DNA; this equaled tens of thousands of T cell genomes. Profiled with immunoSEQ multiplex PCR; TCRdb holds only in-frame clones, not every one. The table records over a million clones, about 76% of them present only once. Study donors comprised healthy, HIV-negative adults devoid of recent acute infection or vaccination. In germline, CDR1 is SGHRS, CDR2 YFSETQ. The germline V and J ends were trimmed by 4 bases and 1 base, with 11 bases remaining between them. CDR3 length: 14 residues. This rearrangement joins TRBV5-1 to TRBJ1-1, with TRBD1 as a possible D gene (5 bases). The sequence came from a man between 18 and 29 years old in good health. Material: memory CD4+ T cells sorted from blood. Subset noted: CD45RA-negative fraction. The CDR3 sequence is CASSAGTANTEAFF. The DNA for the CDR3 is TGCGCCAGCAGCGCCGGGACGGCGAACACTGAAGCTTTCTTT.